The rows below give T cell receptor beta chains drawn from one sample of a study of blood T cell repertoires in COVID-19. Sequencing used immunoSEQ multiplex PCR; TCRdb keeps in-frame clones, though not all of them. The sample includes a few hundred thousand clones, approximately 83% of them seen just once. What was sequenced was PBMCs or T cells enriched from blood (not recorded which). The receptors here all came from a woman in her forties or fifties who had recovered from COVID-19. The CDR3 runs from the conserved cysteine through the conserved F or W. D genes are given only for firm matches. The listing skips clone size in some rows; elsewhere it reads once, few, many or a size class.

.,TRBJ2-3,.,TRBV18,TGTGCCAGCTCACCGGGACTTCTCGATACGCAGTATTTT,CASSPGLLDTQYF
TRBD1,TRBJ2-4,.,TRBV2,TGTGCCAGCAGTGCGGGACAGAGTATGGGCTCCGGCATTCAGTACTTC,CASSAGQSMGSGIQYF
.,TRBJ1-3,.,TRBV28,TGTGCCAGCAGTCTCAGGATCGGAAACACCATATATTTT,CASSLRIGNTIYF
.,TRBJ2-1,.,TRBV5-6,TGTGCCAGCAGCGCGGGACTGGGAATCAATGAGCAGTTCTTC,CASSAGLGINEQFF
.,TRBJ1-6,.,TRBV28,TGTGCCTCTCGGGAGGGGGTATCACCCCTCCACTTT,CASREGVSPLHF
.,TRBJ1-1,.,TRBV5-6,TGTGCCAGCAGCGCCGGTTGGACTTCATCCCCCACTGAAGCTTTCTTT,CASSAGWTSSPTEAFF
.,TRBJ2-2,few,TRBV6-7,TGTGCCAGCAGACAGGGATCGAACTTGGGCACCGGGGAGCTGTTTTTT,CASRQGSNLGTGELFF
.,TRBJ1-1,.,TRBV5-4,TGTGCCAGCAGCTTGGGTCGGGGTACGGCTGAAGCTTTCTTT,CASSLGRGTAEAFF
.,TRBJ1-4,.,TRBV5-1,TGCGCCAGCAGCTTACAGATTAATGAAAAACTGTTTTTT,CASSLQINEKLFF
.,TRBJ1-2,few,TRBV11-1,TGTGCCAGCAGCTCGGACCGGGCGGGAGGCTACACCTTC,CASSSDRAGGYTF
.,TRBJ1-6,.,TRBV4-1,TGCGCCAGCAGCCTCCGGGAGGATAGGGGGAAGGGTTCACCCCTCCACTTT,CASSLREDRGKGSPLHF